This T cell receptor (beta chain) was found in a study of neurological immune-mediated disorders. PBMCs numbering 2 million and stored at -80 C yielded the unsorted libraries. TCRdb re-called the 5' RACE reads through MiXCR, storing one row per CDR3 protein. The sample includes around 67,000 distinct CDR3 sequences, less than 5.5% of them seen just once. The sample holds many counts of this clonotype. This receptor was obtained from a man younger than 35 with multiple sclerosis. Material for sequencing was PBMCs.

CDR3 sequence (DNA): TGCAGTGCCCTTGGGACAGGGTCCTACGAGCAGTACTTC. Encoded protein: CSALGTGSYEQYF. The chain links TRBV20-1 to TRBJ2-7; the match to TRBD1 covers 9 bases. Germline V gives CDR1 DFQATT, CDR2 SNEGSKA (reference sequence). The CDR3 has 13 residues. J was trimmed by 1 base and V by 6 bases; bases with no gene match: 4.